This TCR beta chain was captured in a study of T cell repertoires in ileal Crohn's disease. As regards this clone: Its cognate antigen is unknown.

Points from the study as a whole: High-frequency clones were more common in sorted CD8 than CD4 cells.

Repertoires were generated with immunoSEQ multiplex PCR, while TCRdb's copy carries only in-frame clones and drops some. The sample lists some 27,000 clones, roughly 78% occurring once. Germline V CDR1 and CDR2: LNHDA, SQIVND (reference sequence). The CDR3 has 14 residues. Trimming stripped 5 bases from V and 4 bases from J, with 14 bases between. Sequenced material: ileal tissue. The clonotype originates from an adult with Crohn's disease. This chain links TRBV19 with TRBJ1-1; D gene ambiguous. The CDR3 DNA follows: TGTGCCAGTAGTCATCGAGGGAGGAGCACTGAAGCTTTCTTT. Translation gives CASSHRGRSTEAFF.